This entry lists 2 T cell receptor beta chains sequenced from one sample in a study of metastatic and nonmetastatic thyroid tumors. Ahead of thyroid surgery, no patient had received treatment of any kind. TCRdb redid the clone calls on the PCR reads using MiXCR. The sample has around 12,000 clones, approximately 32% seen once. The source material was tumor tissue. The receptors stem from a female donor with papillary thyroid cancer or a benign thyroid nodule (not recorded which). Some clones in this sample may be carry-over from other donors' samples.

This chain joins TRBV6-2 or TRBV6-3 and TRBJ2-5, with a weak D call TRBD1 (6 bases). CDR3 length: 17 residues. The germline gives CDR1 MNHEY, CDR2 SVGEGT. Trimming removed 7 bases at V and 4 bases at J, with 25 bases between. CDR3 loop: CASKDGAVTGLGETQYF. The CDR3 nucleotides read TGTGCCAGCAAGGATGGCGCAGTTACAGGGTTGGGAGAGACCCAGTACTTC.

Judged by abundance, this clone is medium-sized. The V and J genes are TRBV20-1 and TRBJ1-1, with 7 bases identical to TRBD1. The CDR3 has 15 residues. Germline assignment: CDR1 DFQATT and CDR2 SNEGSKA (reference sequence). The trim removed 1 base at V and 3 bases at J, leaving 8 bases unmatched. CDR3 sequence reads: CSARGQGVQDTEAFF. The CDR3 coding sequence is TGCAGTGCTAGAGGGCAGGGGGTTCAGGACACTGAAGCTTTCTTT.